This TCR beta chain is drawn from a study of post-analysis software for immune sequencing data. Study-wide results and caveats: Relative to controls, patients had about 5 TRBV segments at higher frequency, with TRBV5-6, TRBV5-1 and TRBV20-1 among these. Pronounced co-clustering by F measure was evident among identically batched samples.

The V gene lost 3 bases and the J gene lost 2 bases, with 5 bases spanning the gap. Germline CDR1 MNHNS, CDR2 SASEGT. This CDR3 contains 14 residues. TCR beta cDNA libraries included unique molecular identifiers. TCRdb reprocessed the PCR reads via MiXCR and lists one record per CDR3 protein. The table has about 770,000 distinct CDR3 sequences, 40% to 55% seen once. This clonotype was counted between two and nine times. Its antigen is still unknown. This chain joins TRBV6-1 and TRBJ2-6, with D unclear. Specimen: blood. This clonotype was sampled from a girl aged 10-17 years with multiple sclerosis. The CDR3 sequence is CASSDLPGANVLTF. For the CDR3, the DNA is TGTGCCAGCAGTGACCTGCCTGGGGCCAACGTCCTGACTTTC.